These T cell receptor beta chains were read from a single sample in a study of glioma-infiltrating T cells. TCRdb used MiXCR to reprocess the multiplex PCR reads, holding one entry per CDR3 protein. The sample holds approximately 120,000 distinct CDR3 sequences; 23% are singletons and the top ten take roughly 15%. The source material was glioma tissue, nonneoplastic brain tissue, or PBMCs (not recorded which). All receptors derive from a human donor with low-grade glioma or glioblastoma, undergoing nonglioma brain surgery, or in good health (not recorded which). CDR3s leave out the opening cysteine and the closing phenylalanine or tryptophan. The listing skips clone size in some rows; elsewhere it reads once, few, many or a size class.

j_gene: TRBJ1-1; len: 12; v_gene: TRBV4-3; abundance: many; CDR3aa: ASSQDQWYTEAF
j_gene: TRBJ1-2; len: 14; v_gene: TRBV19; abundance: many; CDR3aa: ASSIRQPGQGRGYT
j_gene: TRBJ2-7; len: 12; v_gene: TRBV19; abundance: few; CDR3aa: ASSQNPRVPEQY
j_gene: TRBJ2-1; len: 10; v_gene: TRBV29-1; abundance: -; CDR3aa: SVEWQANEQF
j_gene: TRBJ2-1; len: 13; v_gene: TRBV7-2; abundance: many; CDR3aa: ASSLVGGRENEQF
j_gene: TRBJ2-5; len: 12; v_gene: TRBV24-1; abundance: many; CDR3aa: ATSDKTVQETQY
j_gene: TRBJ2-3; len: 11; v_gene: TRBV14; abundance: -; CDR3aa: ASSPLRGDTQY
j_gene: TRBJ1-2; len: 13; v_gene: TRBV27; abundance: many; CDR3aa: ASSPYLRINYGYT
j_gene: TRBJ2-3; len: 15; v_gene: TRBV4-1; abundance: few; CDR3aa: ASSQPPGLAGTDTQY
j_gene: TRBJ2-1; len: 14; v_gene: TRBV27; abundance: many; CDR3aa: ASSLGVLAEVDEQF
j_gene: TRBJ2-3; len: 12; v_gene: TRBV6-1; abundance: many; CDR3aa: ASRREGWADTQY
j_gene: TRBJ2-3; len: 14; v_gene: TRBV12-5; abundance: few; CDR3aa: ASQSGSSGRAGEQY
j_gene: TRBJ2-7; len: 12; v_gene: TRBV28; abundance: many; CDR3aa: ASNPGDRAYEQY
j_gene: TRBJ1-3; len: 12; v_gene: TRBV28; abundance: many; CDR3aa: ASSLTGGGHTIY
j_gene: TRBJ2-1; len: 11; v_gene: TRBV10-3; abundance: many; CDR3aa: ATTVRELGEQF
j_gene: TRBJ1-2; len: 12; v_gene: TRBV6-6; abundance: many; CDR3aa: ASSYVGQKYGYT
j_gene: TRBJ2-5; len: 12; v_gene: TRBV7-2; abundance: few; CDR3aa: ASSSGQGQETQY
j_gene: TRBJ2-7; len: 12; v_gene: TRBV7-2; abundance: many; CDR3aa: ASSLTGGVYEQY
j_gene: TRBJ1-2; len: 11; v_gene: TRBV6-1; abundance: many; CDR3aa: ASRQGPDYGYT
j_gene: TRBJ2-2; len: 11; v_gene: TRBV7-9; abundance: -; CDR3aa: ASSYGPTGELF
j_gene: TRBJ1-5; len: 12; v_gene: TRBV12-3/TRBV12-4; abundance: -; CDR3aa: ASSQLQGDQPQH
j_gene: TRBJ2-7; len: 12; v_gene: TRBV5-1; abundance: many; CDR3aa: ASSLVGRGGEQY
j_gene: TRBJ2-7; len: 13; v_gene: TRBV28; abundance: many; CDR3aa: ASSVLTGGTYEQY
j_gene: TRBJ2-1; len: 14; v_gene: TRBV19; abundance: -; CDR3aa: ASSMSLAGPRPEQF
j_gene: TRBJ1-1; len: 13; v_gene: TRBV27; abundance: many; CDR3aa: ASSLSRGLTTEAF
j_gene: TRBJ2-2; len: 16; v_gene: TRBV4-2; abundance: many; CDR3aa: ASTFRATSLTNTGELF
j_gene: TRBJ2-1; len: 13; v_gene: TRBV20-1; abundance: many; CDR3aa: SARGGSGSYNEQF
j_gene: TRBJ1-1; len: 10; v_gene: TRBV7-2; abundance: many; CDR3aa: ASSPGAPEAF
j_gene: TRBJ2-3; len: 13; v_gene: TRBV7-9; abundance: many; CDR3aa: ASSLSSGPTDTQY
j_gene: TRBJ1-6; len: 11; v_gene: TRBV7-2; abundance: -; CDR3aa: ASSSNPEEALH
j_gene: TRBJ2-3; len: 15; v_gene: TRBV20-1; abundance: many; CDR3aa: SARAKVREVGTDTQY
j_gene: TRBJ1-6; len: 11; v_gene: TRBV2; abundance: few; CDR3aa: ASRGDYNSPLH
j_gene: TRBJ1-6; len: 14; v_gene: TRBV7-9; abundance: many; CDR3aa: ASSASVSSYNSPLH
j_gene: TRBJ2-1; len: 13; v_gene: TRBV4-3; abundance: many; CDR3aa: ASSLREPGGDEQF
j_gene: TRBJ2-3; len: 14; v_gene: TRBV5-1; abundance: many; CDR3aa: ASSILSGSSTDTQY
j_gene: TRBJ2-3; len: 13; v_gene: TRBV5-1; abundance: -; CDR3aa: ASSLGTLGADTQY
j_gene: TRBJ2-3; len: 15; v_gene: TRBV10-3; abundance: many; CDR3aa: AISESKLADFTDTQY
j_gene: TRBJ2-3; len: 10; v_gene: TRBV30; abundance: -; CDR3aa: AWSEGTDTQY
j_gene: TRBJ2-7; len: 10; v_gene: TRBV11-1; abundance: many; CDR3aa: ASSLQPYEQY
j_gene: TRBJ1-1; len: 10; v_gene: TRBV7-2; abundance: many; CDR3aa: ASSFPGREAF
j_gene: TRBJ2-5; len: 12; v_gene: TRBV27; abundance: many; CDR3aa: ASSTRDRAETQY
j_gene: TRBJ1-5; len: 11; v_gene: TRBV4-1; abundance: many; CDR3aa: ASSQDGNQPQH
j_gene: TRBJ2-6; len: 13; v_gene: TRBV6-1; abundance: few; CDR3aa: ASGTGGSGANVLT
j_gene: TRBJ2-7; len: 9; v_gene: TRBV7-8; abundance: many; CDR3aa: ASSFQGWTY